The 21 T cell receptor beta chains reported below all come from one sample, sequenced in a study of human T cells and chemical hapten exposure. TCRdb reprocessed the RACE reads via MiXCR and lists one record per CDR3 protein. Of over 100,000 distinct CDR3 sequences detected, 10% to 12% appear once; the ten largest clones hold around 2.4%. Time point denoted: patch test 3, about 24 weeks after DPC sensitization. The treatment is: therapeutic diphenylcyclopropenone sensitization with weekly scalp DPC. The sequences come from whole blood, collected in connection with sensitization to the hapten diphenylcyclopropenone (DPC). Source of these receptors: a woman aged 50 to 60 with alopecia areata. Some clones in this sample may be carry-over from other donors' samples.

This clonotype showed up just a few times. The gene calls are TRBV7-2 and TRBJ1-1; weak D call: TRBD1 (5 bases). V was clipped by 5 bases and J by 7 bases, with 11 bases between them. Germline V lookup: CDR1 SGHTA, CDR2 FQGNSA. This CDR3 contains 12 residues. CDR3 DNA sequence: TGTGCCAGCAGCGCGGGACTCCTTGAAGCTTTCTTT. Translated: CASSAGLLEAFF.

V is TRBV10-3 and J is TRBJ1-3, with D unclear. This CDR3 has 14 amino acids. The V gene's germline CDR1 is ENHRY and CDR2 SYGVKD. V lost 6 bases and J lost 1, with 10 bases in between. The CDR3 here is CAIRLQISGNTIYF. The CDR3, as DNA: TGTGCCATCAGATTACAGATTTCTGGAAACACCATATATTTT.

This clonotype has a handful of counts. The chain couples TRBV7-2 to TRBJ2-7; D is ambiguous. This CDR3 is 14 amino acids long. Trimming took off 5 bases at V and 3 bases at J, with 14 bases between the two ends. Germline CDR1 SGHTA, CDR2 FQGNSA. CDR3 region: CASSPSRSDYEQYF. The CDR3 DNA sequence: TGTGCCAGCAGCCCGTCTCGGAGTGACTACGAGCAGTACTTC.

The V call is TRBV20-1, the J call TRBJ2-7, with 8 nucleotides matching TRBD2. This CDR3 region has 15 residues. Looked up from germline, CDR1 is DFQATT and CDR2 is SNEGSKA (reference sequence). After removal of 3 bases from V and 0 bases from J, the junction contained 7 bases not matched to a gene. The CDR3 loop is CSASVSGGLSYEQYF. Written as DNA, the CDR3 is TGCAGTGCTAGCGTCAGCGGGGGACTCTCCTACGAGCAGTACTTC.

V and J are TRBV28 and TRBJ2-3; 7 positions agree with TRBD1. The J segment lost 5 bases and the V segment lost 9 bases, leaving 8 bases of the junction unmatched. This CDR3 region has 13 residues. Germline loops: CDR1 MDHEN, CDR2 SYDVKM. CDR3 in amino acids: CAREKGAGDTQYF. DNA for the CDR3: TGTGCCAGAGAAAAGGGGGCGGGAGATACGCAGTATTTT.

This clonotype has at least ten counts. The rearrangement uses TRBV12-3 or TRBV12-4 and TRBJ2-1; D remains unclear. The CDR3 runs 14 residues. Between the trimmed V and J ends, which lost 7 bases and 3 bases, there was a span of 13 bases. This CDR3 is CASTTQTLYNEQFF. The DNA of the CDR3 is TGTGCCAGCACCACCCAAACCCTCTACAATGAGCAGTTCTTC.

The chain joins TRBV28 to TRBJ2-7; 10 positions match TRBD1. Germline V lookup: CDR1 MDHEN, CDR2 SYDVKM. The CDR3 has 18 amino acids. Trimming removed 6 bases from V and 2 bases from J; junction bases left unmatched: 16. The CDR3 sequence is CASRPLIGQGGPAYEQYF. The CDR3 region has the DNA TGTGCCAGCAGGCCACTGATCGGACAGGGGGGCCCTGCCTACGAGCAGTACTTC.

Only a few counts were recorded for this clonotype. This chain joins TRBV12-3 or TRBV12-4 and TRBJ1-1, with 7 positions matching TRBD1. The CDR3 length is 14 residues. V was pared by 6 bases and J by 4 bases, with 8 bases of the junction left unmatched. In DNA form, the CDR3 reads TGTGCCAGCAGGGAAACAGGGGAGACCACTGAAGCTTTCTTT. It is translated as CASRETGETTEAFF.

The chain carries TRBV3-1 and TRBJ2-1, with TRBD2 identical over 11 bases. The CDR3 covers 18 residues. The germline V gene encodes CDR1 LGHDT and CDR2 YNNKEL (reference sequence). With 0 bases clipped from V and 4 bases from J, the junction kept 8 bases outside the gene matches. The CDR3 here is CASSQETSGRRIYNEQFF. The CDR3 DNA follows: TGTGCCAGCAGCCAAGAAACTAGCGGGAGAAGGATTTACAATGAGCAGTTCTTC.

This clonotype has more than one count but fewer than ten. The chain is built from TRBV2 and TRBJ1-6; 7 bases are shared with TRBD1. The germline CDR1 and CDR2 sequences are SNHLY and FYNNEI. CDR3 length equals 15 residues. V was clipped by 6 bases and J by 10 bases; unmatched bases: 12. CDR3 region: CASRETGNSGSPLHF. In nucleotides, the CDR3 is TGTGCCAGCAGGGAGACAGGGAACTCTGGCTCACCCCTCCACTTT.

This clonotype was seen more than once but under ten times. V usage is TRBV10-3 and J usage is TRBJ2-7; 9 bases are a match to TRBD1. V lost 5 bases, J lost 3 bases, and 5 bases stayed unmatched. The CDR3 runs 14 residues. Germline CDR1 ENHRY, CDR2 SYGVKD. CDR3 sequence: CAISSRQGDYEQYF. DNA for the CDR3: TGTGCCATCAGTTCTCGACAGGGGGACTACGAGCAGTACTTC.

The chain has TRBV14 and TRBJ2-1; D remains unclear. Germline V lookup: CDR1 SGHDN, CDR2 FVKESK. The CDR3 contains 13 residues. V was cut by 2 bases and J by 9 bases, with 11 bases left in between. This chain's CDR3 is CASSQLRTGEQFF. The CDR3 DNA follows: TGTGCCAGCAGCCAACTTCGAACCGGTGAGCAGTTCTTC.

The J gene is TRBJ2-7, the V gene TRBV29-1; the D gene could be TRBD1 or TRBD2 (6 bases each). Germline V lookup: CDR1 SQVTM, CDR2 ANQGSEA. The CDR3 is made up of 12 amino acids. Trimming pared 4 bases from V and 4 bases from J, leaving 11 bases between. Here the CDR3 reads CSVVWGAYEQYF. CDR3 DNA sequence: TGCAGCGTTGTCTGGGGGGCGTACGAGCAGTACTTC.

This clonotype came up a few times. DNA of the CDR3: TGTGCCAGCAGTTACCAACAGCAACTGTTTTTT. It translates to CASSYQQQLFF. The chain recombines TRBV6-5 with TRBJ1-4; D is uncertain. The germline CDR1 and CDR2 sequences are MNHEY and SVGAGI. Trimming removed 2 bases at V and 12 bases at J, with 7 bases between. This CDR3 contains 11 residues.

This clonotype was observed once. This chain uses TRBV6-6 with TRBJ1-1; D gene unclear. The germline V gene has CDR1 MNHNY and CDR2 SVGAGI (reference sequence). Trimming left V 6 bases short and J 1 base short, with 12 bases between. The CDR3 is 14 residues long. CDR3 in amino acids: CASRERVGNTEAFF. Written as DNA, the CDR3 is TGTGCCAGCAGGGAGAGGGTAGGGAACACTGAAGCTTTCTTT.

This clonotype was recorded many times. The chain has TRBV20-1 and TRBJ1-1; D remains ambiguous. CDR1 is DFQATT and CDR2 is SNEGSKA in the germline V gene (reference sequence). V gave up 6 bases and J gave up 6 bases, with 8 bases separating them. The CDR3 loop spans 10 amino acids. As DNA, the CDR3 is TGCAGTGCCCAGGCCCCTGAAGCTTTCTTT. Translating gives CSAQAPEAFF.

The chain is built from TRBV28 and TRBJ2-3; 13 nucleotides agree with TRBD2. This CDR3 contains 19 residues. V lost 7 bases, J lost 0 bases, and 13 bases stayed unmatched. Germline V lookup: CDR1 MDHEN, CDR2 SYDVKM. The CDR3 loop reads CASIPWGTSGATSTDTQYF. The CDR3 DNA sequence: TGTGCCAGCATCCCCTGGGGGACTAGCGGGGCCACTAGCACAGATACGCAGTATTTT.

This clonotype was detected only a few times. The rearrangement joins TRBV27 to TRBJ1-1; 8 bases align to TRBD1. From germline, CDR1 is MNHEY and CDR2 SMNVEV (reference sequence). J lost 3 bases, V lost 5 bases, and 11 bases had no gene match. The CDR3 consists of 16 residues. The CDR3 DNA follows: TGTGCCAGCAGTCCCTACCGGGACAGGAGATACACTGAAGCTTTCTTT. Encoded protein: CASSPYRDRRYTEAFF.

The table lists this clonotype with many counts. This chain uses TRBV7-2 with TRBJ2-5; 15 nucleotides match TRBD2. The CDR3 extends over 16 amino acids. From germline, CDR1 is SGHTA and CDR2 FQGNSA. The ends lost 4 bases at V and 5 bases at J; junction bases unmatched: 5. The CDR3 reads CASSSGLAGGQETQYF. CDR3 nucleotides: TGTGCCAGCAGCTCCGGACTAGCGGGAGGGCAGGAGACCCAGTACTTC.

This clonotype has a handful of counts. This chain links TRBV6-5 with TRBJ1-2; TRBD1 aligns across 12 bases. After removal of 6 bases from V and 1 base from J, the junction contained 3 bases not matched to a gene. Per the germline V gene, CDR1 is MNHEY and CDR2 is SVGAGI. CDR3 length equals 15 residues. CDR3 amino acids: CASRGTGGLNYGYTF. In nucleotides, the CDR3 is TGTGCCAGCAGGGGGACAGGGGGCCTTAACTATGGCTACACCTTC.

This chain joins TRBV12-3 or TRBV12-4 and TRBJ2-1; no firm D call. The CDR3 is 11 amino acids. V lost 5 bases to trimming and J lost 8 bases, with 7 bases between them. Here the CDR3 reads CASSPFDEQFF. The CDR3, as DNA: TGTGCCAGCAGTCCCTTTGATGAGCAGTTCTTC.